This T cell receptor beta chain emerged from a study of blood T cell repertoires in COVID-19. Study in general: The United States, Italy and Spain supplied acute and convalescent COVID-19 samples. T cells, B-cell-depleted T cells, or PBMCs provided the cDNA or gDNA that served as material.

Under the authors' procedure: Amplification with reference gene primers provided the estimates of nucleated cell counts. Sequencing was performed with immunoSEQ multiplex PCR; in TCRdb, only in-frame clones are kept and a portion is missing. V, J and clone size are those of that table, while D and trimming were read from the DNA. The repertoire holds over 70,000 clones, 75% to 90% seen once, with more than 0.95% in the top ten. Germline V gene lookup returns CDR1 SQVTM and CDR2 ANQGSEA. The CDR3 is made up of 13 amino acids. J gave up 4 bases and V 5 bases, and 7 bases lay outside the gene matches. The TCR sequence derives from a human donor in a cohort sampled during active COVID-19. This chain uses TRBV29-1 with TRBJ1-2; TRBD1 aligns across 7 bases. Sequenced input: peripheral blood. CDR3 region: CSVFNRGSYGYTF. The CDR3 bases are TGCAGCGTTTTCAACAGGGGCAGCTATGGCTACACCTTC.